The clone carrying this TCR beta chain occurred a few times. Sequenced by immunoSEQ multiplex PCR; TCRdb stores in-frame clones only, minus some. The table lists tens of thousands of clones, 80% of them singletons, with roughly a tenth in the top ten. This sample was taken from a study of control samples from healthy donors and cancer patients. The CDR3 covers 18 residues. This TCR was sampled from a man aged 70-80 years in good health. Sequenced sample: blood. This chain connects TRBV21-1 to TRBJ2-2; TRBD1 was called by the table and not checked on the DNA. TRBV21-1 is tagged as a pseudogene. CDR3 nucleotides: TGTGCCAGCAGCAAAGCCCCCTGGGGGCGAAGCAACACCGGGGAGCTGTTTTTT. Residues: CASSKAPWGRSNTGELFF.